This T cell receptor beta chain was sequenced in a study of graft-versus-host responses after intestinal transplantation listed by TCRdb under 2021. In the study overall: The transplants that recipients received were multivisceral, liver-intestinal, or isolated intestinal. Every recipient was given anti-thymocyte globulin induction, then maintenance tacrolimus and steroids for approximately 3 years. Bulk TCR-beta CDR3 sequencing was used to track graft-versus-host and host-versus-graft alloreactive T cell clones in the graft, circulation and bone marrow after intestinal transplantation. Alloreactive clones were identified by sequencing pre-transplant mixed lymphocyte reaction products and comparing them with unstimulated pre-transplant donor and recipient T cells. The cohort enrolled about two dozen intestinal transplant recipients, one of whom was a retransplant, and a few patients without pretransplant specimens were excluded. A peak of at least 4% donor T cells among recipient peripheral blood mononuclear cells was the definition used for donor T cell macrochimerism. Rather than being sequenced by the commercial service, samples from a few later patients were sequenced in-house on an Illumina MiSeq and processed with MiXCR. Summary of the overall study and its limitations: The conclusions were limited by the relatively low number and heterogeneity of the intestinal transplant patients. Peak levels of circulating GvH clones were associated with declines in HvG clones early after transplant. GvH clones were detected in recipient bone marrow, and some of these GvH clones were observed earlier in ileal mucosa or blood, consistent with an intestinal mucosal origin. In the allografts of patients with donor T cell macrochimerism, GvH to HvG T cell clonal ratios were high.

For CDR1 and CDR2, the germline V gene lists SQVTM and ANQGSEA. V is trimmed back by 3 bases and J by 5 bases, and the junction contains 3 bases that no gene match accounts for. Spanning cysteine to phenylalanine, the CDR3 consists of 12 amino acids. Of all the DNA, just the CDR3 is kept, 36 bases in frame from base 1. According to the study, the label for this sample's time point signals: cells obtained before transplantation from donor or recipient. CD3+CD4+ and CD3+CD8+ populations were FACS-sorted from unstimulated pre-transplant donor and recipient cells taken from spleen or lymph nodes. A note on this clone: What this receptor recognizes is not known. Base qualities are not provided; no much larger clone lies one nucleotide away.

Libraries came from the immunoSEQ multiplex PCR assay. In most patients, genomic DNA was isolated using the Qiagen DNeasy Blood and Tissue Kit and sent frozen to Adaptive Biotechnologies for TCR sequencing. For most patients, high-throughput TCR-beta CDR3 sequencing of genomic DNA was performed by Adaptive Biotechnologies. Concerning the study's data processing: Adaptive's ImmunoSEQ software was the source of the TCR sequencing data for over 15 patients, while a few other patients were processed with MiXCR and VDJtools. CD4 versus CD8 sorting errors were corrected by removing sequences found in both subsets at a frequency ratio below 5:1. CDR3 nucleotide sequences shared between donor and recipient were removed because the origin of such sequences could not be assigned. To be classed as alloreactive, a clone needed at least 2-fold expansion over unstimulated cells and a minimum CFSE-low frequency of 0.002% (template counts) or 0.001% (read counts). A clone was considered mappable if detected in the sequenced pre-transplant spleen, lymph node, or MLR CFSE-low populations of the donor or recipient. Cumulative frequency of alloreactive clones was calculated as a percentage of all sequences weighted by copy number. This immuneACCESS table, as held by TCRdb, lists in-frame sequences with V and J called but not all clones. Of the missing ones, under half trace to an unresolved V gene in checked studies; the others have no known cause. V, J and clone size are those of that table, while D and trimming were read from the DNA. This sample gives 85,000 to 100,000 clones in total; around 90% of them show up just once. The top ten clones comprise around 0.07% of the sample.

The sequences come from unstimulated CD8+ T cells sorted from spleen or lymph node cells, collected before transplant. The TCR sequence derives from a human donor who was the organ donor for an intestinal transplant. The V and J segments used are TRBV29-1 and TRBJ2-7; the central 8 bases match TRBD1. CDR3 loop: CSVDTGGNEQYF. The DNA is TGCAGCGTTGATACAGGGGGTAACGAGCAGTACTTC.